This T cell receptor (beta chain) derives from a study of control samples from healthy donors and cancer patients. This CDR3 spans 17 amino acids. In germline, CDR1 is SGHRS, CDR2 YFSETQ. The J segment lost 0 bases and the V segment lost 3 bases, leaving 4 bases of the junction unmatched. Profiled with immunoSEQ multiplex PCR; TCRdb holds only in-frame clones, not every one. The sample has 200,000 to 250,000 clones; roughly 94% are singletons. The chain links TRBV5-1 to TRBJ1-4; TRBD1 matches at 11 bases. The receptor was isolated from a middle-aged man in good health. The source material was blood. The CDR3: CASSWRGQGATNEKLFF. CDR3 sequence (DNA): TGCGCCAGCAGCTGGAGGGGACAGGGGGCAACTAATGAAAAACTGTTTTTT.